Following are 4 T cell receptor beta chains from one sample sequenced in a study of glioma-infiltrating T cells after dendritic cell vaccination. Sequenced by immunoSEQ multiplex PCR; TCRdb stores in-frame clones only, minus some. This sample has about 100,000 clones, with 70% to 80% found just once. The sample here was blood, taken before dendritic cell vaccination. The receptor source for this set is a human donor with glioblastoma.

Note on this clone: At one of its ends the junction is not consistent with the germline gene, which may arise from a read error. This rearrangement joins TRBV5-1 to TRBJ1-2; 10 bases line up with TRBD1. Germline values: CDR1 SGHRS, CDR2 YFSETQ. The CDR3 loop spans 15 amino acids. The chain's CDR3 is CASSPGFEGQGILSF. Written as DNA, the CDR3 is TGCGCCAGCAGCCCCGGTTTTGAGGGACAGGGGATTCTATCCTTC.

This clone was seen a few times. The genes are TRBV28 and TRBJ1-5, with 8 bases aligning to TRBD1. Germline V gene data show CDR1 as MDHEN and CDR2 as SYDVKM. With 1 base clipped from V and 5 bases from J, the junction kept 7 bases outside the gene matches. This CDR3 spans 16 amino acids. The CDR3 loop reads CASSLSDSGGDQPQHF. The CDR3 bases are TGTGCCAGCAGTTTATCCGACTCAGGGGGCGATCAGCCCCAGCATTTT. Drawing the rest from reference TRBV28 and TRBJ1-5, the complete variable domain is DVKVTQSSRYLVKRTGEKVFLECVQDMDHENMFWYRQDPGLGLRLIYFSYDVKMKEKGDIPEGYSVSREKKERFSLILESASTNQTSMYLCASSLSDSGGDQPQHFGDGTRLSIL.

The V call is TRBV28, the J call TRBJ2-7, with 8 bases that match TRBD1. Trimming cost V 3 bases and J 2 bases; bases outside gene matches: 18. Germline assignment: CDR1 MDHEN and CDR2 SYDVKM. The CDR3 sequence is 19 residues long. The CDR3 nucleotides read TGTGCCAGCAGTTTTACTGTGACAGGGGTAGCGGTGGGGGCCTACGAGCAGTACTTC. It specifies CASSFTVTGVAVGAYEQYF.

The sample holds one count of this clone. The chain has TRBV5-4 and TRBJ2-1; 8 bases are shared with TRBD2. The ends lost 4 bases at V and 6 bases at J; junction bases unmatched: 6. The germline V gene has CDR1 SGHNT and CDR2 YYREEE (reference sequence). This CDR3 comprises 14 residues. This CDR3 is CASSRELAANEQFF. CDR3 bases: TGTGCCAGCAGCCGGGAACTAGCGGCCAATGAGCAGTTCTTC.